What follows are 5 T cell receptor beta chains derived from one specimen sequenced in a study of regulatory T cells in long-lasting Graves disease (dated by TCRdb to the early 2020s). Receptor libraries were prepared by multiplex PCR. Sequenced on an Illumina HiSeq 4000. CDR3 regions were amplified by Arm-PCR with iRepertoire HTBI primers to construct TCR beta libraries. Using fastp trimming at Q25 and MiXCR clonotype assembly, TCRdb reanalyzed the public sequencing data and kept in-frame beta chains. Rows are combined by CDR3 protein, so each entry shows the most common genes and DNA. For this sample the table gives fewer than 550,000 distinct CDR3 sequences, of which about a sixth were detected only once. 20% to 25% of the sample is held by the ten biggest clonotypes. The time point label of this sample denotes: newly diagnosed GD, antithyroid drugs for less than 3 months. RNA was extracted from PBMCs in TRIzol for both TCR sequencing and RNA sequencing.

The same specimen was also included in a second study, on T cells in Graves' hyperthyroidism and ophthalmopathy.

Sequenced material: peripheral blood mononuclear cells (PBMCs), taken at new diagnosis, from a patient treated with antithyroid drugs. Source of these receptors: a woman between 18 and 29 years old with Graves disease. Donor details come from another sample of the same person, matched by shared clones.

This rearrangement joins TRBV6-2 or TRBV6-3 to TRBJ1-2; D is uncertain. With 2 bases removed from V and 0 bases from J, the gap between germline ends came to 10 bases. The CDR3 has 15 residues. Germline values: CDR1 MNHEY, CDR2 SVGEGT. The CDR3 region is CASSYGQATNYGYTF. CDR3 coding DNA: TGTGCCAGCAGTTACGGCCAGGCAACTAACTATGGCTACACCTTC.

As concerns this clonotype: Given the absence of the conserved phenylalanine or tryptophan at the CDR3 end, a read error is likely. The chain carries TRBV7-9 and TRBJ2-5, with unresolved D. The CDR3 loop spans 15 amino acids. CDR1 is SEHNR and CDR2 is FQNEAQ in the germline V gene (reference sequence). In DNA, the CDR3 is TGCGCCAGCAGCCAAGATTCGTCCATTCAAGAGACCCAGTACCTC. It specifies CASSQDSSIQETQYL.

The rearrangement joins TRBV20-1 to TRBJ1-1, with 7 bases identical to TRBD1. The CDR3 sequence is 14 residues long. V dropped 6 bases and J dropped 6; count of bases not matched to a gene: 13. Germline V gene data show CDR1 as DFQATT and CDR2 as SNEGSKA (reference sequence). The CDR3: CSAAPGTVKAEAFF. Here the CDR3 DNA reads TGCAGTGCGGCACCCGGGACAGTAAAAGCTGAAGCTTTCTTT.

J is TRBJ1-2 and V is TRBV18; 8 bases fit TRBD1. Germline V gives CDR1 KGHSH, CDR2 LQKENI. CDR3 size: 14 residues. Trimming took 3 bases from V and 5 from J; bases not matched to a gene: 5. The CDR3 region is CASSPEQGGYGYTF. The CDR3 coding sequence is TGTGCCAGCTCACCCGAACAGGGGGGTTATGGCTACACCTTC.

The gene calls are TRBV4-1 and TRBJ1-2; 7 bases match TRBD1. CDR1 MGHRA and CDR2 YSYEKL come from the germline V gene. J was trimmed by 8 bases and V by 5 bases; bases with no gene match: 11. This CDR3 has 14 amino acids. The CDR3 nucleotides read TGCGCCAGCAGCACCCAGGGGGGCCCTTTCGGCTACACCTTC. Translated: CASSTQGGPFGYTF.